This T cell receptor beta chain was retrieved from a study of cytomegalovirus exposure and HLA in healthy donors. Study details: For the roughly 370 genotyped donors, around 76% fell within the Caucasian-associated ancestry cluster.

For this clone: Antigen unknown.

The PCR contained 60 Vbeta and 13 Jbeta primers. Under the authors' procedure: As a later analysis found, there were tens of millions of unique TCR beta chains, of which some 9.9 million were shared. Only in-frame clones appear in the TCRdb table, and some are missing; sequencing was by immunoSEQ multiplex PCR. Clone size and V and J calls were adopted from that table, with D and trimming inferred from the DNA. The table records about 88,000 clones, 85% to 90% of them present only once. Study-level points and caveats: It was likely that a cluster of highly shared sequence variants was a sequencing artifact.

After removal of 5 bases from V and 4 bases from J, the junction contained 3 bases not matched to a gene. CDR3 length: 15 residues. CDR1 is SGHTA and CDR2 is FQGNSA in the germline V gene. Sequences were obtained from PBMCs. The TCR sequence derives from a man aged 18 to 29 in good health and CMV-seronegative. This chain uses TRBV7-2 with TRBJ2-3; TRBD2 matches at 13 bases. In DNA form, the CDR3 reads TGTGCCAGCAGCCGGACTAGCGGGAGTGCAGATACGCAGTATTTT. The encoded protein is CASSRTSGSADTQYF.